Below, 26 T cell receptor beta chains from the same sample are listed, as sequenced in a study of long-term antiretroviral therapy in people with HIV. At survey level, the immunoSEQ assay was run in its v3.0 version. The method was immunoSEQ multiplex PCR; TCRdb's version includes in-frame clones alone and lacks a portion of them. The profile shows 30,000 to 40,000 clones, around 79% of them singletons. The sequences come from unsorted PBMCs, collected 1.9 years after starting antiretroviral therapy. These TCRs come from a man aged 18 to 29 with HIV.

The genes are TRBV6-6 and TRBJ2-7, with 7 nucleotides matching TRBD1. V dropped 6 bases and J dropped 2; count of bases not matched to a gene: 7. Germline CDR1 is MNHNY and CDR2 is SVGAGI (reference sequence). CDR3 length: 14 residues. CDR3 loop: CASSRSTGPYEQYV. The DNA of the CDR3 is TGTGCCAGCAGCCGATCGACAGGGCCCTACGAGCAGTACGTC.

The chain combines TRBV7-9 with TRBJ2-5, with TRBD1 matching 10 bases. The J call may not be correct, given that the DNA end is closer to TRBJ2-7. The CDR3 has 15 residues. The germline V gene has CDR1 SEHNR and CDR2 FQNEAQ (reference sequence). CDR3 DNA sequence: TGTGCCAGCACCCTACCCGGACAGGGGGCCTACGAGCAGTACTTC. Translation gives CASTLPGQGAYEQYF.

V usage is TRBV28 and J usage is TRBJ1-2, with no clear D. Per germline, CDR1 MDHEN and CDR2 SYDVKM. V lost 8 bases, J lost 0 bases, and 7 bases lay in between. CDR3 size: 12 residues. The CDR3: CASAGANYGYTF. CDR3 nucleotides: TGTGCCAGCGCAGGAGCTAACTATGGCTACACCTTC.

The CDR3 loop reads CSASDNEQFF. CDR3 DNA sequence: TGCAGTGCCAGCGACAATGAGCAGTTCTTC. This sequence joins TRBV20-1 and TRBJ2-1; D gene uncertain. This CDR3 comprises 10 residues. Deletions cut 6 bases from V and 5 bases from J, with 5 bases between. The germline gives CDR1 DFQATT, CDR2 SNEGSKA (reference sequence).

The chain carries TRBV4-2 and TRBJ1-1, with D possibly TRBD1 on 5 matching bases. V dropped 3 bases and J dropped 8 bases, with 13 bases sitting between them. CDR1 LGHNA and CDR2 YNFKEQ come from the germline V gene. This CDR3 spans 13 amino acids. The CDR3 sequence: CASSQDKGREAFF. CDR3 nucleotides: TGTGCCAGCAGCCAGGACAAGGGAAGGGAAGCTTTCTTT.

The genes are TRBV5-1 and TRBJ2-1; weak D call: TRBD1 (6 bases). The germline V and J ends were trimmed by 0 bases and 1 base, with 14 bases remaining between them. CDR1 is SGHRS, CDR2 YFSETQ, per germline. This CDR3 comprises 17 residues. The CDR3 nucleotides read TGCGCCAGCAGCTTGGGGGTGGGTCAGGGGTCCTACAATGAGCAGTTCTTC. Its translation is CASSLGVGQGSYNEQFF. Using reference TRBV5-1 and TRBJ2-1 for the parts outside the CDR3, the full variable domain is KAGVTQTPRYLIKTRGQQVTLSCSPISGHRSVSWYQQTPGQGLQFLFEYFSETQRNKGNFPGRFSGRQFSNSRSEMNVSTLELGDSALYLCASSLGVGQGSYNEQFFGPGTRLTVL.

The genes are TRBV19 and TRBJ2-3; a weak D match, TRBD2 (6 bases). The CDR3 consists of 14 residues. Germline-derived CDR1 and CDR2 are LNHDA and SQIVND (reference sequence). Deletions cut 7 bases from V and 2 bases from J, with 13 bases between. The CDR3 DNA reads TGTGCCAGTAATCGGCGGGGATACACAGATACGCAGTATTTT. Its protein is CASNRRGYTDTQYF.

The chain couples TRBV5-6 to TRBJ2-1, with TRBD2 matching over 9 bases. Looked up from germline, CDR1 is SGHDT and CDR2 is YYEEEE. Trimming removed 0 bases from V and 9 bases from J; junction bases left unmatched: 13. The CDR3 has 17 amino acids. Written as DNA, the CDR3 is TGTGCCAGCAGCTTGGAAGTGCTGGCGGGGGGGCGGGTTGAGCAGTTCTTC. It yields the protein CASSLEVLAGGRVEQFF.

The V call is TRBV18, the J call TRBJ1-2; D might be TRBD1 (6 bases). Germline V gene data show CDR1 as KGHSH and CDR2 as LQKENI. The CDR3 has 14 amino acids. The V and J ends lost 4 bases and 3 bases respectively, with 12 bases between them. The CDR3 spells CASSLEPGDYGYTF. CDR3 in DNA: TGTGCCAGCTCACTTGAACCAGGGGACTATGGCTACACCTTC.

CDR3 nucleotides: TGTGCCAGCAGCTTAGGACTAGCGGGGGGGATTGACAATGAGCAGTTCTTC. It yields the protein CASSLGLAGGIDNEQFF. This rearrangement joins TRBV7-3 to TRBJ2-1, with 15 bases fitting TRBD2. Germline assignment: CDR1 SGHTA and CDR2 FQGTGA. The junction had 4 bases not matched to a gene; V was cut back by 2 bases and J by 5 bases. CDR3 length: 17 amino acids.

The chain uses TRBV9 and TRBJ1-3, with D hard to call. CDR3 length: 15 residues. V was shortened by 4 bases and J by 2 bases, with 13 bases between the two germline ends. From germline, CDR1 is SGDLS and CDR2 YYNGEE. CDR3 sequence (DNA): TGTGCCAGCAGCCAAGGGATCCCCACTGGAAACACCATATATTTT. This translates into CASSQGIPTGNTIYF.

V usage is TRBV5-4 and J usage is TRBJ2-1; D gene ambiguous. The germline V gene has CDR1 SGHNT and CDR2 YYREEE (reference sequence). This CDR3 contains 13 residues. Trimming pared 0 bases from V and 9 bases from J, leaving 10 bases between. CDR3 residues: CASSLVAEAEQFF. The CDR3 bases are TGTGCCAGCAGCTTGGTGGCAGAAGCTGAGCAGTTCTTC.

In its sample, this clone was seen once. The V and J genes are TRBV29-1 and TRBJ2-4; D may be TRBD1 or TRBD2 (5 bases each). Germline V gene lookup returns CDR1 SQVTM and CDR2 ANQGSEA. V lost 5 bases, J lost 14 bases, and 25 bases lay in between. CDR3 length equals 14 residues. Here the CDR3 reads CSVLPLRTGDGEYF. As DNA, the CDR3 is TGCAGCGTTCTTCCCCTCCGAACAGGTGACGGGGAGTACTTC.

This rearrangement joins TRBV28 to TRBJ2-7; TRBD2 agrees at 7 bases. V lost 8 bases, J lost 2 bases, and 3 bases stayed unmatched. Germline assignment: CDR1 MDHEN and CDR2 SYDVKM. There are 12 residues in the CDR3. The CDR3 sequence: CASGGGAYEQYF. The DNA for the CDR3 is TGTGCCAGCGGGGGGGGTGCCTACGAGCAGTACTTC.

The chain carries TRBV5-1 and TRBJ2-7, with 8 bases matching TRBD1. Looked up from germline, CDR1 is SGHRS and CDR2 is YFSETQ. The ends lost 5 bases at V and 0 bases at J; junction bases unmatched: 7. The CDR3 spans 15 residues. The CDR3 DNA sequence: TGCGCCAGCAGTTTCCGGGACAGGAGCTCCTACGAGCAGTACTTC. Encoded protein: CASSFRDRSSYEQYF.

The chain is built from TRBV18 and TRBJ2-1; D tentatively reads TRBD1 or TRBD2 (5 bases each). The V end lost 3 bases, the J end lost 9 bases, and 21 bases lay between the germline ends. Germline V lookup: CDR1 KGHSH, CDR2 LQKENI. The CDR3 has 16 amino acids. The CDR3 reads CASSPPGRGTYGEQFF. The CDR3 DNA sequence: TGTGCCAGCTCACCCCCCGGCCGGGGCACCTACGGTGAGCAGTTCTTC.

The V and J genes are TRBV9 and TRBJ2-7; D gene unclear. This CDR3 spans 10 amino acids. V lost 3 bases, J lost 3 bases, and 1 base lay in between. Germline V gene data show CDR1 as SGDLS and CDR2 as YYNGEE. The CDR3 spells CASSDYEQYF. CDR3 nucleotides: TGTGCCAGCAGCGACTACGAGCAGTACTTC. Using reference TRBV9 and TRBJ2-7 for the parts outside the CDR3, the full variable domain is DSGVTQTPKHLITATGQRVTLRCSPRSGDLSVYWYQQSLDQGLQFLIQYYNGEERAKGNILERFSAQQFPDLHSELNLSSLELGDSALYFCASSDYEQYFGPGTRLTVT.

The V and J genes are TRBV11-2 and TRBJ2-1; D gene uncertain. The length of the CDR3 is 11 residues. Between the trimmed V and J ends, which lost 8 bases and 2 bases, there was a span of 4 bases. The germline gives CDR1 SGHAT, CDR2 FQNNGV. The CDR3 region is CASGTYNEQFF. The DNA of the CDR3 is TGTGCCAGCGGGACCTACAATGAGCAGTTCTTC.

The chain carries TRBV28 and TRBJ1-2; 7 bases agree with TRBD1. This CDR3 region has 14 residues. Germline values: CDR1 MDHEN, CDR2 SYDVKM. Losses at the gene ends were 5 bases for V and 0 bases for J; bases not matched to a gene: 3. The CDR3 DNA follows: TGTGCCAGCAGTCCTGGACAGGCTAACTATGGCTACACCTTC. This encodes CASSPGQANYGYTF.

This clone has more than one count but fewer than ten. The DNA of the CDR3 is TGTGCCAGCAAGCGACAGGGGAATTCAGGTTACGAGCAGTACTTC. Translating gives CASKRQGNSGYEQYF. V and J are TRBV28 and TRBJ2-7, with 8 bases fitting TRBD1. V dropped 7 bases and J dropped 4; count of bases not matched to a gene: 12. This CDR3 spans 15 amino acids. Germline V gene data show CDR1 as MDHEN and CDR2 as SYDVKM. The full variable domain, its missing parts supplied by reference TRBV28 and TRBJ2-7, is DVKVTQSSRYLVKRTGEKVFLECVQDMDHENMFWYRQDPGLGLRLIYFSYDVKMKEKGDIPEGYSVSREKKERFSLILESASTNQTSMYLCASKRQGNSGYEQYFGPGTRLTVT.

The chain couples TRBV29-1 to TRBJ2-5; 8 bases fit TRBD1. This CDR3 spans 13 amino acids. V lost 5 bases and J lost 2; bases outside the gene matches: 4. Germline CDR1 SQVTM, CDR2 ANQGSEA. CDR3: CSVMTGAQETQYF. The CDR3 DNA sequence: TGCAGCGTTATGACAGGGGCTCAAGAGACCCAGTACTTC.

The rearrangement joins TRBV6-5 to TRBJ1-1; D remains ambiguous. Between the trimmed V and J ends, which lost 0 bases and 0 bases, there was a span of 11 bases. From germline, CDR1 is MNHEY and CDR2 SVGAGI. CDR3 length: 16 amino acids. CDR3 loop: CASSYSFGVMNTEAFF. The CDR3 DNA reads as TGTGCCAGCAGTTACTCGTTTGGGGTTATGAACACTGAAGCTTTCTTT.

V usage is TRBV6-1 and J usage is TRBJ1-1; D is ambiguous. Germline lookup yields CDR1 MNHNS and CDR2 SASEGT. Trimming took off 6 bases at V and 6 bases at J, with 14 bases between the two ends. The CDR3 has 13 residues. In DNA, the CDR3 is TGTGCCAGCAGCCCCACATTGGCACCTGAAGCTTTCTTT. Translating it yields CASSPTLAPEAFF.

This clone was seen only once. The chain recombines TRBV13 with TRBJ2-7; 7 positions agree with TRBD1. The V gene's germline CDR1 is PRHDT and CDR2 FYEKMQ (reference sequence). The CDR3 totals 15 residues. V dropped 2 bases and J dropped 3; count of bases not matched to a gene: 7. The CDR3 spells CASSLKPGQFYEQYF. In nucleotides, the CDR3 is TGTGCCAGCAGCTTAAAGCCGGGACAGTTCTACGAGCAGTACTTC.

This clone was found once. The CDR3 here is CASTGTDLNTGELFF. Here the CDR3 DNA reads TGCGCCAGCACGGGGACAGACCTTAACACCGGGGAGCTGTTTTTT. The rearrangement uses TRBV5-1 and TRBJ2-2; 7 nucleotides align to TRBD1. The CDR3 is made up of 15 amino acids. Germline CDR1 and CDR2: SGHRS and YFSETQ. The trim removed 6 bases at V and 2 bases at J, leaving 7 bases unmatched.

The gene calls are TRBV21-1 and TRBJ1-5; TRBD1, the table's D call, lacks a check against the DNA. TRBV21-1 is marked as a pseudogene. The CDR3 totals 12 residues. DNA for the CDR3: TGTGCCAGCCTAGGGGTCAATCAGCCCCAGCATTTT. The encoded protein is CASLGVNQPQHF.